The clone carrying this T cell receptor beta chain is categorized as medium-sized. What it binds is unknown. These data are taken from a study of pediatric ulcerative colitis. During colonoscopy, one to two rectal pinch biopsies were collected. Overall study results and limits: Two patients had blood samples with substantially reduced template counts. Acute severe colitis showed lower rectal diversity from clonal expansions. No controls had the two rectal clonotypes shared by ulcerative colitis patients.

The repertoire was sequenced with immunoSEQ multiplex PCR; TCRdb's copy has only in-frame clones and lacks some. The data show under 50,000 clones, with 78% seen just once and over 3% held by the top ten. Sequencing used gut tissue. This TCR came from a girl between 5 and 17 years old with moderate ulcerative colitis.

The CDR3, as DNA: TGCGCCAGCAGCCACAGACAGGGGTCGGGCTACGAGCAGTACTTC. The encoded protein is CASSHRQGSGYEQYF. The chain recombines TRBV5-1 with TRBJ2-7; TRBD1 agrees at 8 bases. With 4 bases clipped from V and 3 bases from J, the junction kept 9 bases outside the gene matches. The CDR3 contains 15 residues. Germline values: CDR1 SGHRS, CDR2 YFSETQ.